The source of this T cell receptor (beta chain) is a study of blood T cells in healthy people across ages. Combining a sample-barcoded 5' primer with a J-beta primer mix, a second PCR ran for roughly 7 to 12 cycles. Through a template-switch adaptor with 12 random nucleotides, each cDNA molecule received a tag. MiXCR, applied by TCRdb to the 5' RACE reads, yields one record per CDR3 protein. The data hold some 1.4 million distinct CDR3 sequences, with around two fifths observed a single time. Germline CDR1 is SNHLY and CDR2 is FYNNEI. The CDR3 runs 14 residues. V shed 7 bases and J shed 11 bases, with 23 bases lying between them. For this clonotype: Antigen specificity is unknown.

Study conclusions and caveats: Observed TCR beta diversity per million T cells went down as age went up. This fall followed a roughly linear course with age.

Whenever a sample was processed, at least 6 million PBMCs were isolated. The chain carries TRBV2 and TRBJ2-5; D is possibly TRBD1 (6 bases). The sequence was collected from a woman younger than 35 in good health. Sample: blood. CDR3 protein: CASTQGSWDNEQYF. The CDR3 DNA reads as TGTGCCAGCACTCAGGGGTCGTGGGACAATGAGCAGTACTTC.